This TCR beta chain was recovered during a study of T cell repertoires in cytomegalovirus infection. This clonotype has just a few counts. Its antigen is unknown. TCRdb called the reads again in MiXCR, with one record for every CDR3 protein. The table includes about 340,000 distinct CDR3 sequences, 25% to 30% detected once. The CDR3 extends over 14 amino acids. With V trimmed by 3 bases and J by 7 bases, 5 bases remained unmatched. Per the germline V gene, CDR1 is GTSNPN and CDR2 is SVGIG (reference sequence). The chain uses TRBV30 and TRBJ1-4, with 10 nucleotides matching TRBD1. Sequenced material: cultured PBMCs, taken from culture after CMV antigen stimulation. The receptor comes from a human donor in good health (CMV status not recorded). Some clones in this sample may be carry-over from other donors' samples. CDR3 sequence: CAWSIGTGVEKLFF. The CDR3, as DNA: TGTGCCTGGAGCATCGGGACAGGGGTTGAAAAACTGTTTTTT.